A single sample gave rise to the 22 T cell receptor beta chains below, sequenced in a study of T cell responses to AZD1222 COVID-19 vaccine. Profiled with immunoSEQ multiplex PCR; TCRdb holds only in-frame clones, not every one. The sample shows roughly 100,000 clones, approximately 87% of them seen only once. The sample consisted of peripheral blood, taken 28 days after the second AZD1222 dose. These receptors all stem from an adult who received the AZD1222 COVID-19 vaccine.

The CDR3 DNA is TGTGCCAGCAGTTTGGCGGCCTCCTACGAGCAGTACTTC. As protein: CASSLAASYEQYF. V and J are TRBV27 and TRBJ2-7; D call uncertain. V lost 3 bases and J 0 bases, leaving 6 bases between the germline ends. The CDR3 covers 13 residues. The V gene's germline CDR1 is MNHEY and CDR2 SMNVEV (reference sequence).

The J gene is TRBJ1-1, the V gene TRBV9, with D maybe TRBD1 (6 bases). Germline CDR1 SGDLS, CDR2 YYNGEE. Trimming cost V 1 base and J 2 bases, with 9 bases left between them. The CDR3 has 14 amino acids. CDR3 in amino acids: CASSVSGANTEAFF. The CDR3 DNA sequence: TGTGCCAGCAGCGTATCAGGGGCAAACACTGAAGCTTTCTTT.

This sequence joins TRBV7-2 and TRBJ2-7; the match to TRBD1 covers 9 bases. This CDR3 is 14 amino acids long. Trimming removed 3 bases from V and 5 bases from J; junction bases left unmatched: 5. Germline assignment: CDR1 SGHTA and CDR2 FQGNSA. Here the CDR3 reads CASSLDRGHNEQYF. Written as DNA, the CDR3 is TGTGCCAGCAGCTTGGACAGGGGTCACAACGAGCAGTACTTC.

The count of this clone is one. The chain joins TRBV21-1 to TRBJ2-7; the D call TRBD2 from the table was never checked on the DNA. TRBV21-1 is flagged as a pseudogene. CDR3 size: 15 residues. CDR3 amino acids: CASSIPLAGPYEQYF. In nucleotides, the CDR3 is TGTGCCAGCAGCATTCCCCTAGCGGGACCCTACGAGCAGTACTTC.

The V gene is TRBV19, the J gene TRBJ2-2; D not resolved. Per the germline V gene, CDR1 is LNHDA and CDR2 is SQIVND (reference sequence). Trimming cost V 3 bases and J 6 bases, with 8 bases left between them. The CDR3 extends over 13 amino acids. CDR3 DNA sequence: TGTGCCAGTAGTATCCAGCGAGCCGGGGAGCTGTTTTTT. Translation: CASSIQRAGELFF.

The chain couples TRBV15 to TRBJ2-7; tentative D call: TRBD2 (5 bases). This CDR3 is built from 14 residues. CDR1 and CDR2 (germline): LNHNV, YYDKDF (reference sequence). The V and J ends lost 3 bases and 0 bases respectively, with 9 bases between them. DNA for the CDR3: TGTGCCACCAGCAGGGAAGGACTCTCCTACGAGCAGTACTTC. Translated: CATSREGLSYEQYF. The whole variable domain, remainder taken from reference TRBV15 and TRBJ2-7, is DAMVIQNPRYQVTQFGKPVTLSCSQTLNHNVMYWYQQKSSQAPKLLFHYYDKDFNNEADTPDNFQSRRPNTSFCFLDIRSPGLGDTAMYLCATSREGLSYEQYFGPGTRLTVT.

The rearrangement joins TRBV27 to TRBJ1-2; perhaps TRBD1 as D (6 bases). Germline V gives CDR1 MNHEY, CDR2 SMNVEV (reference sequence). This CDR3 region has 12 residues. V lost 5 bases, J lost 2 bases, and 6 bases lay in between. The CDR3 coding sequence is TGTGCCAGCAGTACAGGGAACTATGGCTACACCTTC. It translates to CASSTGNYGYTF.

The chain joins TRBV7-9 to TRBJ1-1, with D possibly TRBD1 on 5 matching bases. Germline lookup yields CDR1 SEHNR and CDR2 FQNEAQ (reference sequence). Trimming cost V 3 bases and J 2 bases, with 10 bases left between them. CDR3 size: 14 residues. This CDR3 is CASSLMGTNTEAFF. The DNA for the CDR3 is TGTGCCAGCAGCTTGATGGGGACTAACACTGAAGCTTTCTTT.

This chain connects TRBV5-4 to TRBJ2-1; 9 positions agree with TRBD2. V trimming: 1 base; J trimming: 4 bases; junction bases outside the gene matches: 9. The CDR3 is made up of 17 amino acids. Germline CDR1 is SGHNT and CDR2 is YYREEE (reference sequence). This chain's CDR3 is CASSLSGGRVRYNEQFF. In nucleotides, the CDR3 is TGTGCCAGCAGCTTGTCAGGCGGGAGGGTTAGATACAATGAGCAGTTCTTC.

This clone was seen a few times. The chain is built from TRBV11-3 and TRBJ2-1, with D possibly TRBD2 on 6 matching bases. V dropped 5 bases and J dropped 5 bases, with 10 bases sitting between them. Germline assignment: CDR1 SGHNT and CDR2 YENEEA. The CDR3 is made up of 13 amino acids. The CDR3 nucleotides are TGTGCCAGCAGCGCCGGACTAAACAATGAGCAGTTCTTC. Translation gives CASSAGLNNEQFF.

The CDR3 nucleotides are TGTGCCAGCAGTTCCCAGGGACTAGGGGATCGGTCGGAGCAGTACTTC. Residues: CASSSQGLGDRSEQYF. The chain recombines TRBV27 with TRBJ2-7, with 8 positions matching TRBD2. This CDR3 comprises 16 residues. V trimming: 4 bases; J trimming: 7 bases; junction bases outside the gene matches: 15. In germline, CDR1 is MNHEY, CDR2 SMNVEV (reference sequence).

The gene calls are TRBV5-4 and TRBJ2-7; 11 bases align to TRBD2. This CDR3 region has 16 residues. The V and J ends lost 2 bases and 0 bases, in that order; junction bases with no gene match: 4. The germline gives CDR1 SGHNT, CDR2 YYREEE (reference sequence). This CDR3 reads CASSLSSGRISYEQYF. CDR3 nucleotides: TGTGCCAGCAGCTTATCTAGCGGGAGGATCTCCTACGAGCAGTACTTC.

The V gene is TRBV28, the J gene TRBJ1-2; D may be TRBD1 (5 bases). Germline V gene data show CDR1 as MDHEN and CDR2 as SYDVKM. The V gene lost 3 bases and the J gene lost 3 bases, with 8 bases spanning the gap. This CDR3 comprises 13 residues. Here the CDR3 reads CASSFSGDYGYTF. In DNA form, the CDR3 reads TGTGCCAGCAGTTTTTCGGGGGACTATGGCTACACCTTC.

The count of this clone is one. The chain couples TRBV28 to TRBJ2-2; D is perhaps TRBD1 (5 bases). With 7 bases removed from V and 3 bases from J, the gap between germline ends came to 12 bases. Germline V gene lookup returns CDR1 MDHEN and CDR2 SYDVKM. This CDR3 is 14 amino acids long. This CDR3 is CASKGIRDTGELFF. The CDR3, as DNA: TGTGCCAGCAAGGGGATAAGGGACACCGGGGAGCTGTTTTTT.

V and J are TRBV30 and TRBJ1-1, with no clear D. CDR3 length: 14 residues. V dropped 2 bases and J dropped 4 bases, with 14 bases sitting between them. The germline V gene encodes CDR1 GTSNPN and CDR2 SVGIG (reference sequence). CDR3 nucleotide sequence: TGTGCCTGGAGTCCCGTCCGGACGGGCACTGAAGCTTTCTTT. The encoded protein is CAWSPVRTGTEAFF.

J is TRBJ2-7 and V is TRBV4-2; either TRBD1 or TRBD2 may fit D (5 bases each). This CDR3 has 16 residues. Germline V gives CDR1 LGHNA, CDR2 YNFKEQ. Trimming took off 2 bases at V and 0 bases at J, with 14 bases between the two ends. CDR3 nucleotide sequence: TGTGCCAGCAGCCAACCTGGGACCGTGAACTCCTACGAGCAGTACTTC. Translating gives CASSQPGTVNSYEQYF.

CDR3 protein: CASSLVSSGGLETQYF. In nucleotides, the CDR3 is TGCGCCAGCAGCTTGGTGTCTAGCGGGGGCCTGGAGACCCAGTACTTC. The chain carries TRBV5-1 and TRBJ2-5; TRBD2 matches 10 bases. Germline CDR1 is SGHRS and CDR2 is YFSETQ. V trimming: 0 bases; J trimming: 5 bases; junction bases outside the gene matches: 7. The CDR3 sequence is 16 residues long.

V gene TRBV6-5 combines with J gene TRBJ1-5; 9 positions agree with TRBD1. The CDR3 sequence is 14 residues long. The V gene's germline CDR1 is MNHEY and CDR2 SVGAGI. J gave up 2 bases and V 5 bases, and 1 base lay outside the gene matches. As DNA, the CDR3 is TGTGCCAGCAGTCGGACAGGGGGCAATCAGCCCCAGCATTTT. Residues: CASSRTGGNQPQHF.

The chain carries TRBV3-1 (or the pseudogene TRBV3-2) and TRBJ1-3; D possibly corresponds to TRBD1 (5 bases). The germline V gene encodes CDR1 LGHDT and CDR2 YNNKEL (reference sequence). V was cut by 2 bases and J by 4 bases, with 9 bases left in between. The length of the CDR3 is 14 residues. The CDR3 loop reads CASSQLGAGNTIYF. Here the CDR3 DNA reads TGTGCCAGCAGCCAATTAGGGGCCGGAAACACCATATATTTT.

The chain combines TRBV14 with TRBJ2-3, with unresolved D. This CDR3 spans 15 amino acids. Trimming cost V 1 base and J 3 bases, with 11 bases left between them. The germline V gene encodes CDR1 SGHDN and CDR2 FVKESK. In DNA, the CDR3 is TGTGCCAGCAGCCAAGGCGAGTGGGGAACAGATACGCAGTATTTT. Protein: CASSQGEWGTDTQYF. Combining the CDR3 with reference TRBV14 and TRBJ2-3 gives the whole variable domain EAGVTQFPSHSVIEKGQTVTLRCDPISGHDNLYWYRRVMGKEIKFLLHFVKESKQDESGMPNNRFLAERTGGTYSTLKVQPAELEDSGVYFCASSQGEWGTDTQYFGPGTRLTVL.

This chain connects TRBV14 to TRBJ1-1, with a weak D call TRBD1 (5 bases). The CDR3 sequence is 13 residues long. Germline values: CDR1 SGHDN, CDR2 FVKESK. V lost 6 bases and J lost 3, with 11 bases in between. The CDR3 reads CASSSQGDTEAFF. CDR3 bases: TGTGCCAGCAGTAGTCAGGGTGACACTGAAGCTTTCTTT.

This clone has only one observation. V is TRBV10-3 and J is TRBJ1-2; D gene ambiguous. V was trimmed by 4 bases and J by 7 bases, leaving 13 bases between them. The CDR3 has 13 amino acids. CDR1 and CDR2 (germline): ENHRY, SYGVKD. In DNA, the CDR3 is TGTGCCATCAGTGCGGACCCCTCTGGTGGCTACACCTTC. Its protein product is CAISADPSGGYTF.